The next 28 T cell receptor beta chains were all read from a single sample in a study of glioma-infiltrating T cells. Using RNA template, CDR3s of TCR alpha and beta were amplified with iRepertoire arm-PCR. TCRdb itself ran the multiplex PCR reads through MiXCR, one entry per CDR3 protein. The repertoire holds 100,000 to 150,000 distinct CDR3 sequences, with roughly 25% as singletons. Sample: glioma tissue, nonneoplastic brain tissue, or PBMCs (not recorded which). These TCRs come from a human donor with low-grade glioma or glioblastoma, undergoing nonglioma brain surgery, or in good health (not recorded which).

The chain links TRBV18 to TRBJ1-4; the D gene is possibly TRBD1 (5 bases). The CDR3 covers 14 residues. Germline lookup yields CDR1 KGHSH and CDR2 LQKENI. The V end was cut by 8 bases, the J end by 3 bases, with 13 bases between. The CDR3 sequence is CASADRRANEKLFF. Written as DNA, the CDR3 is TGTGCCAGCGCCGACAGAAGGGCTAATGAAAAACTGTTTTTT. Variable domain in full (rest from reference TRBV18 and TRBJ1-4): NAGVMQNPRHLVRRRGQEARLRCSPMKGHSHVYWYRQLPEEGLKFMVYLQKENIIDESGMPKERFSAEFPKEGPSILRIQQVVRGDSAAYFCASADRRANEKLFFGSGTQLSVL.

This clonotype was seen more than once but under ten times. The chain links TRBV7-2 to TRBJ2-2, with TRBD2 matching over 7 bases. Losses at the gene ends were 3 bases for V and 7 bases for J; bases not matched to a gene: 11. This CDR3 is built from 16 residues. Germline V lookup: CDR1 SGHTA, CDR2 FQGNSA. In DNA, the CDR3 is TGTGCCAGCAGCTTGGGTTTGGCGGGAGCTATCGGGGAGCTGTTTTTT. Amino acid sequence: CASSLGLAGAIGELFF.

The table lists this clonotype with many counts. The chain uses TRBV20-1 and TRBJ2-5; D remains ambiguous. This CDR3 is 10 amino acids long. Trimming pared 6 bases from V and 2 bases from J, leaving 4 bases between. Germline V gives CDR1 DFQATT, CDR2 SNEGSKA (reference sequence). The CDR3 nucleotides read TGCAGTGCAATGCAAGAGACCCAGTACTTC. Its translation is CSAMQETQYF.

On this clonotype: This may stem from a read error, because a much larger clone lies one nucleotide away. V and J are TRBV4-2 and TRBJ2-7, with D hard to call. Germline CDR1 LGHNA, CDR2 YNFKEQ. The germline V and J ends were trimmed by 0 bases and 4 bases, with 13 bases remaining between them. This CDR3 is built from 15 residues. CDR3: CASSQEGKGIYEQYF. CDR3 nucleotide sequence: TGTGCCAGCAGCCAAGAGGGAAAGGGAATTTACGAGCAGTACTTC.

This chain joins TRBV19 and TRBJ2-2; D is unclear. This CDR3 comprises 10 residues. Per germline, CDR1 LNHDA and CDR2 SQIVND (reference sequence). CDR3 DNA: TGTGCAGTGGGGACCGGGGAGCTGTTTTTT. Encoded protein: CAVGTGELFF.

This sequence joins TRBV14 and TRBJ2-7; D not resolved. The CDR3 is 13 residues long. Per the germline V gene, CDR1 is SGHDN and CDR2 is FVKESK. V was cut by 1 base and J by 0 bases, with 4 bases left in between. CDR3 residues: CASSQASSYEQYF. CDR3 in DNA: TGTGCCAGCAGCCAAGCAAGCTCCTACGAGCAGTACTTC.

This clonotype occurred many times. The genes are TRBV20-1 and TRBJ2-5; 8 nucleotides match TRBD2. This CDR3 has 12 amino acids. V gave up 2 bases and J gave up 4 bases; unmatched junction bases: 0. Germline lookup yields CDR1 DFQATT and CDR2 SNEGSKA (reference sequence). CDR3 DNA sequence: TGCAGTGCTAGAACTAGCGGAGAGACCCAGTACTTC. Its protein is CSARTSGETQYF.

The table lists this clonotype with a few counts. V gene TRBV5-4 combines with J gene TRBJ1-3; D is undetermined. The CDR3 has 15 residues. Trimming took off 1 base at V and 0 bases at J, with 8 bases between the two ends. Germline CDR1 reads SGHNT; CDR2 reads YYREEE (reference sequence). The CDR3 is CASSLRLDSGNTIYF. The CDR3 DNA follows: TGTGCCAGCAGCTTGCGGCTAGACTCTGGAAACACCATATATTTT.

The count of this clonotype is one. The chain carries TRBV5-6 and TRBJ2-7; TRBD2 is a possible D gene (5 bases). Germline V gene lookup returns CDR1 SGHDT and CDR2 YYEEEE. The CDR3 runs 12 residues. The V end was cut by 8 bases, the J end by 6 bases, with 15 bases between. The CDR3 protein is CARSGTSSEQYF. The CDR3 coding sequence is TGTGCCAGAAGCGGAACTAGTTCCGAGCAGTACTTC.

The chain couples TRBV3-1 to TRBJ1-3; maybe TRBD1 (5 bases). The CDR3 covers 18 residues. V dropped 1 base and J dropped 0 bases, with 16 bases sitting between them. Per the germline V gene, CDR1 is LGHDT and CDR2 is YNNKEL (reference sequence). CDR3 region: CASSQVVWEGPSGNTIYF. The DNA for the CDR3 is TGTGCCAGCAGCCAAGTCGTATGGGAGGGACCCTCTGGAAACACCATATATTTT.

This clonotype was counted ten times or more. The rearrangement joins TRBV18 to TRBJ2-1; 9 nucleotides match TRBD2. V was clipped by 0 bases and J by 5 bases; unmatched bases: 11. The CDR3 sequence is 18 residues long. Germline-derived CDR1 and CDR2 are KGHSH and LQKENI. CDR3 sequence reads: CASSPPSGGAQIHNEQFF. The CDR3 DNA reads as TGTGCCAGCTCACCACCTAGCGGGGGCGCGCAGATCCACAATGAGCAGTTCTTC.

This sequence joins TRBV6-1 and TRBJ2-7; D remains ambiguous. The CDR3 length is 15 residues. The germline CDR1 and CDR2 sequences are MNHNS and SASEGT. V lost 0 bases, J lost 4 bases, and 13 bases lay in between. CDR3 sequence (DNA): TGTGCCAGCAGTGAAGCGCTTGGGCCCCTATACGAGCAGTACTTC. It is translated as CASSEALGPLYEQYF.

At least ten counts were recorded for this clonotype. The CDR3 sequence: CASSDYNEQFF. For the CDR3, the DNA is TGTGCCAGCAGTGACTACAATGAGCAGTTCTTC. The chain is built from TRBV28 and TRBJ2-1; unclear D gene. Trimming left V 5 bases short and J 3 bases short, with 2 bases between. Germline V gene lookup returns CDR1 MDHEN and CDR2 SYDVKM. The CDR3 loop spans 11 amino acids.

Worth noting for this clonotype: This could be a read error, since a much larger clone is one nucleotide away. The V call is TRBV7-6, the J call TRBJ2-7, with TRBD2 matching 14 bases. The CDR3 length is 16 residues. V was pared by 4 bases and J by 3 bases, with 5 bases of the junction left unmatched. Germline values: CDR1 SGHVS, CDR2 FNYEAQ. CDR3 nucleotide sequence: TGTGCCAGCAGCTCCAGACTAGCGGGAGGGAACTACGAGCAGTACTTC. It is translated as CASSSRLAGGNYEQYF.

This clonotype was seen many times. The rearrangement links TRBV4-1 to TRBJ2-7, with 10 bases fitting TRBD1. CDR1 and CDR2 (germline): MGHRA, YSYEKL. The J segment lost 4 bases and the V segment lost 5 bases, leaving 8 bases of the junction unmatched. This CDR3 contains 15 residues. The CDR3 nucleotides read TGCGCCAGCAGCTCCCCGGGACAGGGGTCTTACGAGCAGTACTTC. Its protein is CASSSPGQGSYEQYF.

This clonotype appeared many times. The rearrangement joins TRBV6-6 to TRBJ2-3; 10 nucleotides line up with TRBD2. The CDR3 has 19 residues. The junction had 9 bases not matched to a gene; V was cut back by 0 bases and J by 0 bases. Germline V gives CDR1 MNHNY, CDR2 SVGAGI (reference sequence). This chain's CDR3 is CASSYSTLLTSGSTDTQYF. The CDR3 DNA reads as TGTGCCAGCAGTTACTCTACTTTATTGACTAGCGGGAGCACAGATACGCAGTATTTT.

This clonotype was detected many times. The chain carries TRBV4-1 and TRBJ2-7; no definite D call. The CDR3 spans 14 residues. Germline V gives CDR1 MGHRA, CDR2 YSYEKL. V lost 0 bases and J 3 bases, leaving 9 bases between the germline ends. As DNA, the CDR3 is TGCGCCAGCAGCCAAGATGGGCTGATCTACGAGCAGTACTTC. Translating it yields CASSQDGLIYEQYF.

This clonotype has ten or more counts. The genes are TRBV29-1 and TRBJ2-3, with no clear D. The ends were cut back, 5 bases at V and 4 bases at J, with 7 bases in the middle. The CDR3 is made up of 11 amino acids. Germline-derived CDR1 and CDR2 are SQVTM and ANQGSEA. CDR3 bases: TGCAGCGTTCGAGGTGCAGATACGCAGTATTTT. Residues: CSVRGADTQYF.

The table lists this clonotype with many counts. The chain recombines TRBV3-1 with TRBJ2-7; TRBD2 matches at 7 bases. Unmatched junction bases numbered 5, after V lost 3 bases and J lost 0 bases. This CDR3 is 15 amino acids long. CDR1 is LGHDT, CDR2 YNNKEL, per germline (reference sequence). Here the CDR3 DNA reads TGTGCCAGCAGCCAGGCGGGGGACCTCTCCTACGAGCAGTACTTC. As protein: CASSQAGDLSYEQYF.

This clonotype was detected many times. This chain uses TRBV28 with TRBJ2-7; the D is unclear. CDR1 is MDHEN, CDR2 SYDVKM, per germline. The CDR3 is 14 residues long. V was shortened by 2 bases and J by 2 bases, with 10 bases between the two germline ends. This chain's CDR3 is CASSLTPGTYEQYF. The CDR3 DNA is TGTGCCAGCAGTTTAACGCCGGGCACCTACGAGCAGTACTTC. Full variable domain (missing parts from reference TRBV28 and TRBJ2-7): DVKVTQSSRYLVKRTGEKVFLECVQDMDHENMFWYRQDPGLGLRLIYFSYDVKMKEKGDIPEGYSVSREKKERFSLILESASTNQTSMYLCASSLTPGTYEQYFGPGTRLTVT.

Ten or more counts support this clonotype. In nucleotides, the CDR3 is TGTGCCAGCAGTCTCGGGGCCTACAATGAGCAGTTCTTC. Protein: CASSLGAYNEQFF. The chain uses TRBV2 and TRBJ2-1; tentatively, D is TRBD2 (5 bases). Looked up from germline, CDR1 is SNHLY and CDR2 is FYNNEI. CDR3 length: 13 residues. Trimming shortened V by 5 bases and J by 2 bases, and 7 bases separated the two germline ends. The full variable domain, with the rest looked up from reference TRBV2 and TRBJ2-1, is EPEVTQTPSHQVTQMGQEVILRCVPISNHLYFYWYRQILGQKVEFLVSFYNNEISEKSEIFDDQFSVERPDGSNFTLKIRSTKLEDSAMYFCASSLGAYNEQFFGPGTRLTVL.

This clonotype was counted many times. The chain couples TRBV27 to TRBJ1-3; D uncertain. This CDR3 region has 13 residues. CDR1 MNHEY and CDR2 SMNVEV come from the germline V gene (reference sequence). Deletions cut 3 bases from V and 1 base from J, with 4 bases between. CDR3: CASSLSSGNTIYF. The CDR3 DNA sequence: TGTGCCAGCAGTTTGAGTTCTGGAAACACCATATATTTT.

This clonotype was seen at least ten times. The chain combines TRBV28 with TRBJ1-2; 10 bases are a match to TRBD1. CDR3 length equals 16 residues. The germline V gene has CDR1 MDHEN and CDR2 SYDVKM. J was trimmed by 5 bases and V by 3 bases; bases with no gene match: 9. CDR3 DNA: TGTGCCAGCAGTTTTGGCCGTCGGGACAGGGGTTATGGCTACACCTTC. Amino acid sequence: CASSFGRRDRGYGYTF.

The sample holds many counts of this clonotype. V gene TRBV6-1 combines with J gene TRBJ2-3; 12 bases agree with TRBD2. The V gene's germline CDR1 is MNHNS and CDR2 SASEGT. Unmatched junction bases numbered 6, after V lost 6 bases and J lost 5 bases. This CDR3 region has 15 residues. The CDR3 spells CASRLAGGQLDTQYF. CDR3 DNA sequence: TGTGCCAGCAGGCTAGCGGGAGGGCAATTAGATACGCAGTATTTT.

This clonotype was observed many times. The chain joins TRBV7-6 to TRBJ1-1; D gene uncertain. The V end lost 1 base, the J end lost 7 bases, and 10 bases lay between the germline ends. CDR3 length: 13 residues. CDR1 SGHVS and CDR2 FNYEAQ come from the germline V gene. The CDR3 reads CASSLVFGIEAFF. CDR3 coding DNA: TGTGCCAGCAGCTTAGTCTTCGGGATTGAAGCTTTCTTT.

This clonotype occurred many times. The CDR3 protein is CASSLPASTQYF. The DNA for the CDR3 is TGTGCCAGCAGCTTACCTGCGTCTACGCAGTATTTT. V and J are TRBV7-2 and TRBJ2-3; D gene uncertain. This CDR3 has 12 residues. Germline CDR1 and CDR2: SGHTA and FQGNSA. V was cut by 2 bases and J by 8 bases, with 8 bases left in between.

This clonotype was recorded only once. A clone one base away is much larger, so this may be a read error. The chain uses TRBV12-3 or TRBV12-4 and TRBJ1-1, with D maybe TRBD1 (6 bases). The CDR3 is made up of 14 amino acids. Trimming left V 5 bases short and J 5 bases short, with 15 bases between. CDR3 in amino acids: CASSVSRGRTEAFF. The CDR3 DNA follows: TGTGCCAGCAGTGTCTCCAGGGGAAGGACTGAAGCTTTCTTT.

This clonotype showed up many times. CDR3 sequence (DNA): TGTGCCAGCAGTTCTCGACCGGGACAGGGTATCTACGAGCAGTACTTC. Encoded protein: CASSSRPGQGIYEQYF. This chain uses TRBV27 with TRBJ2-7; 9 bases agree with TRBD1. The V and J ends lost 4 bases and 3 bases, in that order; junction bases with no gene match: 10. CDR3 length equals 16 residues. Germline V gene lookup returns CDR1 MNHEY and CDR2 SMNVEV (reference sequence).